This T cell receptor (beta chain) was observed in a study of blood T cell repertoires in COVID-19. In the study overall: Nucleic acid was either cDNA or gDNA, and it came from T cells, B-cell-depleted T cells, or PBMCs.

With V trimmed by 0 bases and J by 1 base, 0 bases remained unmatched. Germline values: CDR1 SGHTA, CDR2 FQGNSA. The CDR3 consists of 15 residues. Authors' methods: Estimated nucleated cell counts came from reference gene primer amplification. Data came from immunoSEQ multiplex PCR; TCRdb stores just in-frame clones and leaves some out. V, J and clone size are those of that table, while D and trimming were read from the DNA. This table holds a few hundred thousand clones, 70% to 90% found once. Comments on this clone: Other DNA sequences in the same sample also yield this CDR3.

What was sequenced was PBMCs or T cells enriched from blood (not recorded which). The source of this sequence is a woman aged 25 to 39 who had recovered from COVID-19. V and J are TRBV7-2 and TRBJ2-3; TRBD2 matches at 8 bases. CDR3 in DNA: TGTGCCAGCAGCTTAGCTAGCGGGGGCACAGATACGCAGTATTTT. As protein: CASSLASGGTDTQYF.